This entry describes one TCR beta chain. Original methodology: Amplification from reference gene primers served as the basis for estimated nucleated cell counts. The protocol was immunoSEQ multiplex PCR, while the TCRdb copy is restricted to in-frame clones and leaves out a portion. V, J and clone size derive from that table, while D and trimming were established from the DNA sequence. There are about 55,000 clones in the sample; 88% occur only once, and 7.5% to 8.5% lies in the top ten. The sample originates from a study of blood T cell repertoires in COVID-19. The overall study: COVID-19 samples from acute and convalescent phases originated in the United States, Italy and Spain. Sample material is recorded as cDNA or gDNA derived from T cells, B-cell-depleted T cells, or PBMCs.

Germline V gene data show CDR1 as SGHVS and CDR2 as FNYEAQ. This CDR3 is 14 amino acids long. Trimming pared 5 bases from V and 2 bases from J, leaving 11 bases between. The rearrangement uses TRBV7-6 and TRBJ2-3; D not certain. The origin of this receptor is a man in his 60s with active COVID-19. Sequencing used peripheral blood. CDR3: CASSDLGFTDTQYF. CDR3 nucleotides: TGTGCCAGCAGCGACCTAGGATTCACAGATACGCAGTATTTT. Supplemented by reference TRBV7-6 and TRBJ2-3, the full variable domain reads GAGVSQSPRYKVTKRGQDVALRCDPISGHVSLYWYRQALGQGPEFLTYFNYEAQQDKSGLPNDRFSAERPEGSISTLTIQRTEQRDSAMYRCASSDLGFTDTQYFGPGTRLTVL.